These T cell receptor beta chains were read from a single sample in a study of vaccination and CD4 T cells after COVID-19. TCRdb reanalysed the PCR reads using MiXCR and keeps one entry per CDR3 protein. The sample records roughly 15,000 distinct CDR3 sequences, around 40% being singletons. These receptors have no known antigen. Sequenced: CD4+ T cells from blood, cultured in vitro. These receptors all come from a human donor who had recovered from COVID-19. CDR3s include the opening cysteine and the closing phenylalanine or tryptophan. The order of the fields is J gene, D gene, clone size, V gene, CDR3 DNA, CDR3 protein. D genes are given only for firm matches. Size is stated for part of the rows, as once, few or many counts, or as a class when the clone is expanded.

J gene: TRBJ2-7; D gene: .; clone size: .; V gene: TRBV7-2; CDR3 DNA: TGTGCCAGCAGCCCCCCGTCGACAGCCGAGCAGTACTTC; CDR3 protein: CASSPPSTAEQYF
J gene: TRBJ2-4; D gene: .; clone size: .; V gene: TRBV7-2; CDR3 DNA: TGTGCCAGCAGCCCTAACGTGGGAGCAAACATTCAGTACTTC; CDR3 protein: CASSPNVGANIQYF
J gene: TRBJ1-1; D gene: .; clone size: .; V gene: TRBV19; CDR3 DNA: TGTGCCAGTAGTATTTATGGTTTCAACACTGAAGCTTTCTTT; CDR3 protein: CASSIYGFNTEAFF
J gene: TRBJ2-1; D gene: .; clone size: .; V gene: TRBV20-1; CDR3 DNA: TGCAGTGCTAGCGGGTCTGTGACGTTTGGAAATGAGCAGTTCTTC; CDR3 protein: CSASGSVTFGNEQFF
J gene: TRBJ2-7; D gene: .; clone size: few; V gene: TRBV7-9; CDR3 DNA: TGTGCCAGCAGCTTAGTACAATCCGAGCAGTACTTC; CDR3 protein: CASSLVQSEQYF
J gene: TRBJ2-3; D gene: .; clone size: .; V gene: TRBV10-1; CDR3 DNA: TGCGCCAGCAATACCCCAGGATTCACAGATACGCAGTATTTT; CDR3 protein: CASNTPGFTDTQYF
J gene: TRBJ1-5; D gene: .; clone size: few; V gene: TRBV30; CDR3 DNA: TGTGCCTGGAGTGTAGGGGGTGGGGGTCAGCCCCAGCATTTT; CDR3 protein: CAWSVGGGGQPQHF
J gene: TRBJ2-1; D gene: TRBD1; clone size: .; V gene: TRBV12-3/TRBV12-4; CDR3 DNA: TGTGCCAGCAGTCAATCAGGGGGCCAGTTCTTC; CDR3 protein: CASSQSGGQFF
J gene: TRBJ1-2; D gene: .; clone size: .; V gene: TRBV20-1; CDR3 DNA: TGCAGTGCTAGAGATAGGGGGTTAGGCTACACCTTC; CDR3 protein: CSARDRGLGYTF
J gene: TRBJ1-5; D gene: .; clone size: few; V gene: TRBV6-2/TRBV6-3; CDR3 DNA: TGTGCCAGCAGTTACGCGGGAGTACAGCCCCAGCATTTT; CDR3 protein: CASSYAGVQPQHF
J gene: TRBJ2-6; D gene: .; clone size: once; V gene: TRBV4-2; CDR3 DNA: TGTGCCAGCAGCCAAGAGGCGGCCCAAGCGTCCGGGGCCAACGTCCTGACTTTC; CDR3 protein: CASSQEAAQASGANVLTF
J gene: TRBJ2-5; D gene: .; clone size: .; V gene: TRBV11-2; CDR3 DNA: TGTGCCAGCAGCTTAGGGTTTGTCTACCAAGAGACCCAGTACTTC; CDR3 protein: CASSLGFVYQETQYF
J gene: TRBJ1-5; D gene: .; clone size: .; V gene: TRBV30; CDR3 DNA: TGTGCCTGGACCCGGGACAACAATCAGCCCCAGCATTTT; CDR3 protein: CAWTRDNNQPQHF
J gene: TRBJ2-1; D gene: TRBD2; clone size: once; V gene: TRBV5-1; CDR3 DNA: TGCGCCAGCAACGCCAAACTAGCGGGCAGTTACAATGAGCAGTTCTTC; CDR3 protein: CASNAKLAGSYNEQFF
J gene: TRBJ2-3; D gene: TRBD2; clone size: .; V gene: TRBV15; CDR3 DNA: TGTGCCACCAGCAGAGCGGGAGGTACGCAGTATTTT; CDR3 protein: CATSRAGGTQYF
J gene: TRBJ1-1; D gene: .; clone size: .; V gene: TRBV6-1; CDR3 DNA: TGTGCCAGCAAACCGGGCTCCAACACTGAAGCTTTCTTT; CDR3 protein: CASKPGSNTEAFF
J gene: TRBJ2-5; D gene: .; clone size: once; V gene: TRBV7-8; CDR3 DNA: TGTGCCAGCAGCTACCGAACCTACGAAGAGACCCAGTACTTC; CDR3 protein: CASSYRTYEETQYF
J gene: TRBJ1-6; D gene: .; clone size: .; V gene: TRBV28; CDR3 DNA: TGTGCCAGCAGGGCGACAAGAGGGCTTGATAATTCACCCCTCCACTTT; CDR3 protein: CASRATRGLDNSPLHF
J gene: TRBJ1-2; D gene: .; clone size: .; V gene: TRBV11-2; CDR3 DNA: TGTGCCAGCAGCTCGTGGACTGCCTCTAACTATGGCTACACCTTC; CDR3 protein: CASSSWTASNYGYTF
J gene: TRBJ2-7; D gene: TRBD1; clone size: few; V gene: TRBV7-9; CDR3 DNA: TGTGCCAGCAGCTTGGGCAGGGACAGGAGATCCTACGAGCAGTACTTC; CDR3 protein: CASSLGRDRRSYEQYF
J gene: TRBJ2-2; D gene: TRBD2; clone size: .; V gene: TRBV20-1; CDR3 DNA: TGCAGTGCTCGCGGACTAGCGGGGCTTCTTAACACCGGGGAGCTGTTTTTT; CDR3 protein: CSARGLAGLLNTGELFF
J gene: TRBJ2-7; D gene: .; clone size: few; V gene: TRBV7-8; CDR3 DNA: TGTGCCAGCAGCCCCAGAAGGGCTAGGAGCTCCTACGAGCAGTACTTC; CDR3 protein: CASSPRRARSSYEQYF
J gene: TRBJ2-4; D gene: .; clone size: .; V gene: TRBV28; CDR3 DNA: TGTGCCAGCAGTTTACTCGGTAGTGACTCCAAAAACATTCAGTACTTC; CDR3 protein: CASSLLGSDSKNIQYF
J gene: TRBJ2-2; D gene: TRBD2; clone size: few; V gene: TRBV20-1; CDR3 DNA: TGCAGTGCTAGAGATATTACTAGCGGGAAAGGTGTATTAACCGGGGAGCTGTTTTTT; CDR3 protein: CSARDITSGKGVLTGELFF
J gene: TRBJ2-1; D gene: .; clone size: large; V gene: TRBV7-9; CDR3 DNA: TGTGCCAGCAGCTTAGCGGGTCTAGGATACAATGAGCAGTTCTTC; CDR3 protein: CASSLAGLGYNEQFF
J gene: TRBJ1-2; D gene: .; clone size: .; V gene: TRBV20-1; CDR3 DNA: TGCAGTGCTAGAGATAACACTAACTATGGCTACACCTTC; CDR3 protein: CSARDNTNYGYTF
J gene: TRBJ1-6; D gene: .; clone size: .; V gene: TRBV2; CDR3 DNA: TGTGCCAGCAAAAAAGACAGAGGGAGCGACTCACCCCTCCACTTT; CDR3 protein: CASKKDRGSDSPLHF
J gene: TRBJ2-5; D gene: .; clone size: .; V gene: TRBV19; CDR3 DNA: TGTGCCAGTAGTGCCAACGGCCAAACAGAGACCCAGTACTTC; CDR3 protein: CASSANGQTETQYF
J gene: TRBJ1-3; D gene: .; clone size: .; V gene: TRBV7-2; CDR3 DNA: TGTGCCAGCAGCCTCCGACTGGGAAGCTCTGGAAACACCATATATTTT; CDR3 protein: CASSLRLGSSGNTIYF
J gene: TRBJ2-6; D gene: TRBD1; clone size: .; V gene: TRBV7-9; CDR3 DNA: TGTGCCAGCAGCGCCATCCGGGACAGGGTAAATACTGGGGCCAACGTCCTGACTTTC; CDR3 protein: CASSAIRDRVNTGANVLTF
J gene: TRBJ2-5; D gene: .; clone size: few; V gene: TRBV20-1; CDR3 DNA: TGCAGTGCTAGAGATTGGAGCGGGACAACCCAAGAGACCCAGTACTTC; CDR3 protein: CSARDWSGTTQETQYF
J gene: TRBJ2-5; D gene: TRBD1; clone size: .; V gene: TRBV20-1; CDR3 DNA: TGCAGTGCTACCAACAGGGGGCGGGAGACCCAGTACTTC; CDR3 protein: CSATNRGRETQYF
J gene: TRBJ2-1; D gene: .; clone size: .; V gene: TRBV20-1; CDR3 DNA: TGCAGTGCTAGAGATATTGGTAGCCCCAAGGACAATGAGCAGTTCTTC; CDR3 protein: CSARDIGSPKDNEQFF
J gene: TRBJ2-5; D gene: TRBD2; clone size: .; V gene: TRBV5-1; CDR3 DNA: TGCGCCAGCAGCCCGAGGAACGGGAGGGGGAAAGAGACCCAGTACTTC; CDR3 protein: CASSPRNGRGKETQYF
J gene: TRBJ2-2; D gene: TRBD2; clone size: few; V gene: TRBV25-1; CDR3 DNA: TGTGCCAGCAGTGGGACTAGCGACACCGGGGAGCTGTTTTTT; CDR3 protein: CASSGTSDTGELFF
J gene: TRBJ1-4; D gene: TRBD1; clone size: .; V gene: TRBV19; CDR3 DNA: TGTGCCAGTAGCCAAGGACAGGGGCAAAGGATTGAAAAACTGTTTTTT; CDR3 protein: CASSQGQGQRIEKLFF
J gene: TRBJ2-2; D gene: TRBD2; clone size: .; V gene: TRBV6-1; CDR3 DNA: TGTGCCAGCAGCCCCGTGGGACTAGCGGGAGTTACCGGGGAGCTGTTTTTT; CDR3 protein: CASSPVGLAGVTGELFF
J gene: TRBJ2-2; D gene: TRBD2; clone size: .; V gene: TRBV4-3; CDR3 DNA: TGCGCCAGCAGCGGGCTAGCGGGGTCCATTGGGGAGCTGTTTTTT; CDR3 protein: CASSGLAGSIGELFF
J gene: TRBJ1-1; D gene: .; clone size: .; V gene: TRBV5-5; CDR3 DNA: TGTGCCAGCAGCTTGGAAGGGTTTGGGGCTTTCTTT; CDR3 protein: CASSLEGFGAFF
J gene: TRBJ1-2; D gene: TRBD1; clone size: .; V gene: TRBV20-1; CDR3 DNA: TGCAGTGCTAGAGATCTTAGGCGACAGGGGGTTGGAGAAGGCTACACCTTC; CDR3 protein: CSARDLRRQGVGEGYTF
J gene: TRBJ1-1; D gene: TRBD1; clone size: medium-sized; V gene: TRBV20-1; CDR3 DNA: TGCAGTGCTGGAGGACAGGTCGTTGGCGCTGAAGCTTTCTTT; CDR3 protein: CSAGGQVVGAEAFF
J gene: TRBJ1-4; D gene: .; clone size: .; V gene: TRBV12-3/TRBV12-4; CDR3 DNA: TGTGCCTCCACCGGGCCCGCGAACAAAAGGCTGTTTTTT; CDR3 protein: CASTGPANKRLFF
J gene: TRBJ2-5; D gene: TRBD1; clone size: .; V gene: TRBV10-3; CDR3 DNA: TGTGCCATCGGGGATACAGGGGTAGGGCAGACCCAGTACTTC; CDR3 protein: CAIGDTGVGQTQYF
J gene: TRBJ2-3; D gene: TRBD1; clone size: few; V gene: TRBV6-4; CDR3 DNA: TGTGCCAGCAGTGGGACAGGGGGCGCAGATACGCAGTATTTT; CDR3 protein: CASSGTGGADTQYF
J gene: TRBJ2-7; D gene: TRBD2; clone size: .; V gene: TRBV2; CDR3 DNA: TGTGCCAGCAGGACCACCTCACTAGCGGACTCCTACGAGCAGTACTTC; CDR3 protein: CASRTTSLADSYEQYF